This entry lists 4 T cell receptor beta chains sequenced from one sample in a study of T cell repertoires in cytomegalovirus infection (dated by TCRdb to between 2019 and 2020). Instrument used: Illumina HiSeq 1500. TCRdb reran the public reads through fastp at Q25 and MiXCR, keeping productive beta chains. A single entry per CDR3 protein holds the most common genes and DNA from its merged rows. Here the sample has 510,000 or so distinct CDR3 sequences; 26% occur a single time. Together, the top ten hold roughly 13% of the sample. Material for sequencing was PBMCs. The receptors were gathered from a human donor in good health (CMV status not recorded). Some clones in this sample may be carry-over from other donors' samples.

The V gene is TRBV28, the J gene TRBJ1-5; D might be TRBD1 (5 bases). There are 13 residues in the CDR3. Trimming took 11 bases from V and 4 from J, leaving 15 bases between them. CDR1 is MDHEN and CDR2 is SYDVKM in the germline V gene. In DNA, the CDR3 is TGTGCCGCCGGCGGACACGGAAATCAGCCCCAGCATTTT. Its protein is CAAGGHGNQPQHF.

The chain joins TRBV5-1 to TRBJ2-7; 10 nucleotides match TRBD2. The germline CDR1 and CDR2 sequences are SGHRS and YFSETQ. V gave up 1 base and J gave up 7 bases; unmatched junction bases: 8. The CDR3 sequence is 15 residues long. CDR3 nucleotide sequence: TGCGCCAGCAGCTTGAGGCTAGCGGGAGTAGAGGAGCAGTACTTC. This sequence encodes CASSLRLAGVEEQYF.

The sample holds a few counts of this clonotype. The chain combines TRBV15 with TRBJ2-7, with TRBD1 as a possible D gene (5 bases). V was pared by 5 bases and J by 0 bases, with 11 bases between. Germline values: CDR1 LNHNV, CDR2 YYDKDF (reference sequence). CDR3 length equals 14 residues. For the CDR3, the DNA is TGTGCCACCAGCGACAGCGATAACTCCTACGAGCAGTACTTC. It is translated as CATSDSDNSYEQYF.

Only a few counts were recorded for this clonotype. V gene TRBV3-1 combines with J gene TRBJ2-1, with D possibly matching TRBD2 (6 bases). Germline V lookup: CDR1 LGHDT, CDR2 YNNKEL (reference sequence). The V gene lost 0 bases and the J gene lost 5 bases, with 11 bases spanning the gap. The CDR3 has 15 amino acids. The CDR3 here is CASSQDLARDNEQFF. CDR3 coding DNA: TGTGCCAGCAGCCAAGATCTAGCGAGGGACAATGAGCAGTTCTTC.